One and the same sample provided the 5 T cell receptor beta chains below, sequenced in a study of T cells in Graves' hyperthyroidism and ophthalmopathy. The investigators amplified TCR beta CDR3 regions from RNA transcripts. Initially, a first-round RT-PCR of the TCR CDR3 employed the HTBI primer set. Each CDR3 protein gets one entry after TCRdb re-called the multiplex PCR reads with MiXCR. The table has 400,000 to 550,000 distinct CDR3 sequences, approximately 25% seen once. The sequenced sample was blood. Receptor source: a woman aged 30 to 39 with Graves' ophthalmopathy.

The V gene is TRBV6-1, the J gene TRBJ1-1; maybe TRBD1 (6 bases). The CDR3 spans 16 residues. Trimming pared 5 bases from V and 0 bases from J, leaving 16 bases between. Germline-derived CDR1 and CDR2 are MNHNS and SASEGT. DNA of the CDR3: TGTGCCAGCAGTAAGGGTGGGGGCATGATGAACACTGAAGCTTTCTTT. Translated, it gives CASSKGGGMMNTEAFF.

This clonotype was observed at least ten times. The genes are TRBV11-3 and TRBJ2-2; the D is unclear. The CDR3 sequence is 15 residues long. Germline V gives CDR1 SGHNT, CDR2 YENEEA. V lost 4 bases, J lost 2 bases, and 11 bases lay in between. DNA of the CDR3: TGTGCCAGCAGCTCTCGGACGGCCAACACCGGGGAGCTGTTTTTT. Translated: CASSSRTANTGELFF.

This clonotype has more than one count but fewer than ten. The DNA for the CDR3 is TGTGCCAGCAGTATCCGGGACGGGGGAGACTGGACTGAAGCTTTCTTT. This encodes CASSIRDGGDWTEAFF. The V gene is TRBV2, the J gene TRBJ1-1, with D perhaps matching TRBD1 (5 bases). Germline CDR1 reads SNHLY; CDR2 reads FYNNEI. Trimming left V 5 bases short and J 5 bases short, with 21 bases between. This CDR3 contains 16 residues.

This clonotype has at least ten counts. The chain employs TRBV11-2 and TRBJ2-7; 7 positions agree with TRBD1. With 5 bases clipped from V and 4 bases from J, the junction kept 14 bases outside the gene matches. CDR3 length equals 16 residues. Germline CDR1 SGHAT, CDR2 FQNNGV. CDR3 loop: CASSTLTGKHWYEQYF. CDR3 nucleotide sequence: TGTGCCAGCAGCACCCTGACAGGGAAACATTGGTACGAGCAGTACTTC.

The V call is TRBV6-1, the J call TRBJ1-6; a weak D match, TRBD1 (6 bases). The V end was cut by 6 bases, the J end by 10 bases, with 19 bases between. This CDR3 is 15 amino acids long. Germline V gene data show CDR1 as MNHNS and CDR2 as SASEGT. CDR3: CASSGRGGLRSPLHF. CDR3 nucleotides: TGTGCCAGCAGCGGTCGGGGGGGCCTACGATCACCCCTCCACTTT.